This TCR beta chain was obtained from a study of blood T cell repertoires in COVID-19. Overall study: Material from acute and convalescent COVID-19 was sourced from the United States, Italy and Spain.

The CDR3 length is 14 residues. Germline CDR1 and CDR2: SGHAT and FQNNGV. V was pared by 5 bases and J by 1 base, with 9 bases between. Method: immunoSEQ multiplex PCR; TCRdb's copy keeps in-frame clones and lacks some. The sample holds roughly 200,000 clones; about three quarters are singletons and the top ten take approximately 2.9%. The clonotype originates from a woman older than 75 with active or convalescent COVID-19. The rearrangement links TRBV11-2 to TRBJ1-3, with D tentatively TRBD1 (6 bases). The specimen was peripheral blood. The CDR3 here is CASSRTGSGNTIYF. In DNA, the CDR3 is TGTGCCAGCAGCCGCACAGGGTCTGGAAACACCATATATTTT.